Following are 21 T cell receptor beta chains from one sample sequenced in a study of PD-1 blockade in classical Hodgkin lymphoma. Each patient relapsed following autologous stem cell transplantation, and prior brentuximab vedotin exposure differed. TCRdb's copy holds only in-frame clones and misses some; the assay was immunoSEQ multiplex PCR. The sample includes over 50,000 clones, roughly 73% seen only once; the top ten take around 15%. Sequencing used peripheral blood mononuclear cells (PBMCs), obtained before the second cycle of nivolumab. The origin of the receptors is a human donor with classical Hodgkin lymphoma.

The chain combines TRBV28 with TRBJ2-7; 11 bases align to TRBD1. Germline CDR1 reads MDHEN; CDR2 reads SYDVKM. V lost 6 bases to trimming and J lost 3 bases; unmatched junction nucleotides: 4. This CDR3 is 14 amino acids long. The CDR3 here is CASRGTGGGYEQYF. DNA for the CDR3: TGTGCCAGCAGGGGGACAGGGGGTGGCTACGAGCAGTACTTC.

This chain's CDR3 is CASRGLAAEQFF. The DNA of the CDR3 is TGTGCCAGCAGGGGACTAGCGGCTGAGCAGTTCTTC. The gene calls are TRBV7-2 and TRBJ2-1, with TRBD2 identical over 11 bases. The junction had 1 base not matched to a gene; V was cut back by 6 bases and J by 9 bases. This CDR3 has 12 residues. CDR1 SGHTA and CDR2 FQGNSA come from the germline V gene. The full variable domain, its missing parts supplied by reference TRBV7-2 and TRBJ2-1, is GAGVSQSPSNKVTEKGKDVELRCDPISGHTALYWYRQSLGQGLEFLIYFQGNSAPDKSGLPSDRFSAERTGGSVSTLTIQRTQQEDSAVYLCASRGLAAEQFFGPGTRLTVL.

The gene calls are TRBV9 and TRBJ2-5; no firm D call. V lost 4 bases and J lost 3, with 16 bases in between. The CDR3 is 15 amino acids. Germline V gene sequence: CDR1 SGDLS, CDR2 YYNGEE. The CDR3 DNA is TGTGCCAGCAGCCTGAGACCCGCTGGGGAAGAGACCCAGTACTTC. It translates to CASSLRPAGEETQYF.

The CDR3 bases are TGTGCCAGTCTCCCGACCCCCCCCCGTGGCTATGGCTACACCTTC. The encoded protein is CASLPTPPRGYGYTF. The rearrangement joins TRBV19 to TRBJ1-2; D unresolved. Germline CDR1 is LNHDA and CDR2 is SQIVND (reference sequence). The CDR3 has 15 residues. The V end was cut by 8 bases, the J end by 4 bases, with 20 bases between. The variable domain in full, with the rest retrieved from reference TRBV19 and TRBJ1-2, is DGGITQSPKYLFRKEGQNVTLSCEQNLNHDAMYWYRQDPGQGLRLIYYSQIVNDFQKGDIAEGYSVSREKKESFPLTVTSAQKNPTAFYLCASLPTPPRGYGYTFGSGTRLTVV.

The chain links TRBV14 to TRBJ2-5; 12 nucleotides line up with TRBD1. Germline V lookup: CDR1 SGHDN, CDR2 FVKESK. CDR3 length equals 16 residues. V gave up 2 bases and J gave up 7 bases; unmatched junction bases: 8. As DNA, the CDR3 is TGTGCCAGCAGCCAATTCTCCGGGACAGGGGGCGGGACCCAGTACTTC. Protein: CASSQFSGTGGGTQYF. The whole variable domain, filled in from reference TRBV14 and TRBJ2-5, reads EAGVTQFPSHSVIEKGQTVTLRCDPISGHDNLYWYRRVMGKEIKFLLHFVKESKQDESGMPNNRFLAERTGGTYSTLKVQPAELEDSGVYFCASSQFSGTGGGTQYFGPGTRLLVL.

The chain links TRBV7-9 to TRBJ2-1; 7 bases match TRBD1. The V gene end was trimmed by 6 bases and the J gene end by 4 bases; junction bases not matched to a gene: 6. The germline V gene has CDR1 SEHNR and CDR2 FQNEAQ (reference sequence). This CDR3 contains 14 residues. DNA for the CDR3: TGTGCCAGCAGGGGGGACAGTTTATACAATGAGCAGTTCTTC. It codes for CASRGDSLYNEQFF.

The genes are TRBV7-9 and TRBJ1-5; D remains unclear. Between the trimmed V and J ends, which lost 4 bases and 0 bases, there was a span of 19 bases. The CDR3 sequence is 18 residues long. In germline, CDR1 is SEHNR, CDR2 FQNEAQ (reference sequence). CDR3 residues: CASSSLPKSFNSNQPQHF. The CDR3 nucleotides are TGTGCCAGCAGCTCCCTCCCTAAATCCTTTAATAGCAATCAGCCCCAGCATTTT.

V gene TRBV5-6 combines with J gene TRBJ2-5; D uncertain. Germline CDR1 SGHDT, CDR2 YYEEEE. The CDR3 runs to 11 residues. V dropped 0 bases and J dropped 6 bases, with 3 bases sitting between them. CDR3 loop: CASSLGKTQYF. In nucleotides, the CDR3 is TGTGCCAGCAGCTTGGGAAAGACCCAGTACTTC.

The V call is TRBV4-1, the J call TRBJ1-3; D gene unclear. The CDR3 extends over 17 amino acids. CDR1 and CDR2 from the germline V gene are MGHRA and YSYEKL. The V end lost 0 bases, the J end lost 0 bases, and 12 bases lay between the germline ends. CDR3 region: CASSQDILGASGNTIYF. CDR3 in DNA: TGCGCCAGCAGCCAAGATATTCTGGGCGCCTCTGGAAACACCATATATTTT.

The chain recombines TRBV30 with TRBJ2-2, with a possible D match to TRBD1 (5 bases). The germline V gene encodes CDR1 GTSNPN and CDR2 SVGIG (reference sequence). The CDR3 length is 13 residues. The V and J ends lost 4 bases and 4 bases respectively, with 10 bases between them. The CDR3 DNA sequence: TGTGCCTGGACAACACAGGTCACCGGGGAGCTGTTTTTT. It is translated as CAWTTQVTGELFF. Based on the CDR3 plus reference TRBV30 and TRBJ2-2, the full variable domain is SQTIHQWPATLVQPVGSPLSLECTVEGTSNPNLYWYRQAAGRGLQLLFYSVGIGQISSEVPQNLSASRPQDRQFILSSKKLLLSDSGFYLCAWTTQVTGELFFGEGSRLTVL.

V usage is TRBV18 and J usage is TRBJ1-3; D not certain. The CDR3 contains 15 residues. The V and J ends lost 2 bases and 0 bases respectively, with 8 bases between them. Germline V gene data show CDR1 as KGHSH and CDR2 as LQKENI. CDR3 sequence reads: CASSPFVPSGNTIYF. The DNA for the CDR3 is TGTGCCAGCTCACCATTCGTCCCCTCTGGAAACACCATATATTTT.

The V and J genes are TRBV13 and TRBJ1-5; TRBD1 matches 9 bases. Germline V gene data show CDR1 as PRHDT and CDR2 as FYEKMQ (reference sequence). CDR3 size: 15 residues. J gave up 2 bases and V 4 bases, and 3 bases lay outside the gene matches. The CDR3 nucleotides read TGTGCCAGCAGCTCCAGACAGGGGGGCAATCAGCCCCAGCATTTT. Translating it yields CASSSRQGGNQPQHF.

The chain combines TRBV25-1 with TRBJ1-3; D is unclear. Germline values: CDR1 MGHDK, CDR2 SYGVNS. The germline V and J ends were trimmed by 3 bases and 0 bases, with 6 bases remaining between them. This CDR3 is 14 amino acids long. The CDR3: CASSEQYSGNTIYF. CDR3 DNA: TGTGCCAGCAGTGAGCAGTACTCTGGAAACACCATATATTTT. The variable domain in full, with the rest retrieved from reference TRBV25-1 and TRBJ1-3, is EADIYQTPRYLVIGTGKKITLECSQTMGHDKMYWYQQDPGMELHLIHYSYGVNSTEKGDLSSESTVSRIRTEHFPLTLESARPSHTSQYLCASSEQYSGNTIYFGEGSWLTVV.

The gene calls are TRBV2 and TRBJ2-1; possibly TRBD1 for D (5 bases). Deletions cut 6 bases from V and 3 bases from J, with 15 bases between. This CDR3 comprises 15 residues. CDR1 SNHLY and CDR2 FYNNEI come from the germline V gene. The CDR3 DNA reads TGTGCCAGCAGCCCAGGTCAGGGTGACTACAATGAGCAGTTCTTC. Protein sequence: CASSPGQGDYNEQFF.

The V gene is TRBV6-6, the J gene TRBJ2-7; a weak D match, TRBD2 (6 bases). The germline V gene encodes CDR1 MNHNY and CDR2 SVGAGI (reference sequence). V lost 6 bases and J lost 4, with 13 bases in between. The CDR3 contains 13 residues. This CDR3 is CASRWPGTYEQYF. In DNA, the CDR3 is TGTGCCAGCAGATGGCCAGGGACTTACGAGCAGTACTTC.

This clone occurred once. This rearrangement joins TRBV11-2 to TRBJ2-2; D not resolved. V was clipped by 5 bases and J by 9 bases, with 7 bases between them. The CDR3 contains 11 residues. Germline CDR1 and CDR2: SGHAT and FQNNGV. CDR3 protein: CASSLSRELFF. Written as DNA, the CDR3 is TGTGCCAGCAGCCTAAGCAGGGAGCTGTTTTTT. The variable domain in full, completed from reference TRBV11-2 and TRBJ2-2, reads EAGVAQSPRYKIIEKRQSVAFWCNPISGHATLYWYQQILGQGPKLLIQFQNNGVVDDSQLPKDRFSAERLKGVDSTLKIQPAKLEDSAVYLCASSLSRELFFGEGSRLTVL.

This sequence joins TRBV18 and TRBJ1-1; no clear D. The CDR3 length is 15 residues. Deletions cut 1 base from V and 5 bases from J, with 14 bases between. The germline gives CDR1 KGHSH, CDR2 LQKENI. CDR3 sequence (DNA): TGTGCCAGCTCACCACGGCCCGGGTTGGAGACTGAAGCTTTCTTT. Protein sequence: CASSPRPGLETEAFF. Supplemented by reference TRBV18 and TRBJ1-1, the full variable domain reads NAGVMQNPRHLVRRRGQEARLRCSPMKGHSHVYWYRQLPEEGLKFMVYLQKENIIDESGMPKERFSAEFPKEGPSILRIQQVVRGDSAAYFCASSPRPGLETEAFFGQGTRLTVV.

The gene calls are TRBV6-1 and TRBJ1-6, with 9 nucleotides matching TRBD1. CDR3 size: 14 residues. Germline-derived CDR1 and CDR2 are MNHNS and SASEGT. V lost 10 bases, J lost 6 bases, and 7 bases stayed unmatched. This chain's CDR3 is CAITGGLGNSPLHF. The CDR3 nucleotides are TGTGCCATCACAGGGGGCCTGGGTAATTCACCCCTCCACTTT.

This clone showed up just once. The genes are TRBV2 and TRBJ1-1; a weak D match, TRBD1 (5 bases). V was cut by 6 bases and J by 1 base, with 12 bases left in between. The CDR3 runs to 14 residues. Looked up from germline, CDR1 is SNHLY and CDR2 is FYNNEI. CDR3 amino acids: CASRVRGENTEAFF. In nucleotides, the CDR3 is TGTGCCAGCAGGGTTAGGGGCGAGAACACTGAAGCTTTCTTT.

The rearrangement uses TRBV11-2 and TRBJ1-4, with D maybe TRBD1 (6 bases). Per the germline V gene, CDR1 is SGHAT and CDR2 is FQNNGV. Trimming removed 1 base from V and 5 bases from J, with 11 bases in between. There are 15 residues in the CDR3. CDR3 in amino acids: CASSLADSLNEKLFF. In nucleotides, the CDR3 is TGTGCCAGCAGCTTAGCGGACAGCTTAAATGAAAAACTGTTTTTT.

The rearrangement links TRBV10-3 to TRBJ1-2, with a possible D match to TRBD1 (5 bases). Germline-derived CDR1 and CDR2 are ENHRY and SYGVKD. The CDR3 is 11 residues long. V was clipped by 8 bases and J by 1 base, with 5 bases between them. CDR3 coding DNA: TGTGCCATCGACAGTAACTATGGCTACACCTTC. Protein sequence: CAIDSNYGYTF.